One and the same sample provided the 26 T cell receptor beta chains below, sequenced in a study of control samples from healthy donors and cancer patients. The table came from immunoSEQ multiplex PCR; TCRdb's copy has only in-frame clones and leaves some out. This table has about 94,000 clones, 90% appearing once. The sequenced sample consisted of blood. The receptors here all came from a woman aged 18-29 years in good health.

The V gene is TRBV3-1 (or the pseudogene TRBV3-2), the J gene TRBJ2-5, with 8 bases matching TRBD2. The CDR3 length is 18 residues. Germline-derived CDR1 and CDR2 are LGHDT and YNNKEL (reference sequence). Trimming removed 0 bases from V and 2 bases from J; junction bases left unmatched: 11. The CDR3 sequence: CASSQDPISGAPQETQYF. The CDR3 nucleotides are TGTGCCAGCAGCCAAGATCCGATTAGCGGGGCGCCACAAGAGACCCAGTACTTC.

The chain uses TRBV11-2 and TRBJ2-3; D is uncertain. V lost 5 bases to trimming and J lost 6 bases, with 9 bases between them. Per germline, CDR1 SGHAT and CDR2 FQNNGV. The CDR3 spans 12 residues. The chain's CDR3 is CASSPARDTQYF. CDR3 DNA sequence: TGTGCCAGCAGCCCCGCCAGGGATACGCAGTATTTT.

V is TRBV19 and J is TRBJ2-2; TRBD1 agrees at 10 bases. V shed 8 bases and J 11 bases; nucleotides not matched to a gene: 11. This CDR3 contains 14 residues. In germline, CDR1 is LNHDA, CDR2 SQIVND (reference sequence). CDR3 in DNA: TGTGCCAGTCGCCGGGACAGGGGAGCCCCAGAGCTGTTTTTT. Its protein is CASRRDRGAPELFF.

The rearrangement joins TRBV2 to TRBJ2-1, with TRBD2 identical over 11 bases. The V and J ends lost 4 bases and 1 base, in that order; junction bases with no gene match: 9. CDR1 SNHLY and CDR2 FYNNEI come from the germline V gene. This CDR3 is 18 amino acids long. The CDR3 region is CASSGLAGGLTSYNEQFF. CDR3 sequence (DNA): TGTGCCAGCAGTGGTCTAGCGGGGGGCCTGACTTCCTACAATGAGCAGTTCTTC. Full variable domain (outside the CDR3, taken from reference TRBV2 and TRBJ2-1): EPEVTQTPSHQVTQMGQEVILRCVPISNHLYFYWYRQILGQKVEFLVSFYNNEISEKSEIFDDQFSVERPDGSNFTLKIRSTKLEDSAMYFCASSGLAGGLTSYNEQFFGPGTRLTVL.

V usage is TRBV18 and J usage is TRBJ2-3; the D is unclear. The CDR3 is 14 amino acids. The germline V gene encodes CDR1 KGHSH and CDR2 LQKENI. The V end was cut by 3 bases, the J end by 2 bases, with 9 bases between. The CDR3 region has the DNA TGTGCCAGCTCACCTGAGGCAGTCACAGATACGCAGTATTTT. Protein sequence: CASSPEAVTDTQYF.

V is TRBV5-1 and J is TRBJ1-2; D gene uncertain. CDR3 length equals 14 residues. The V gene lost 4 bases and the J gene lost 8 bases, with 18 bases spanning the gap. Looked up from germline, CDR1 is SGHRS and CDR2 is YFSETQ. The chain's CDR3 is CASSPGRASGGYTF. The CDR3 nucleotides are TGCGCCAGCAGCCCCGGACGAGCCTCTGGGGGCTACACCTTC.

This clone was counted between two and nine times. The chain carries TRBV7-6 and TRBJ2-2; D perhaps matches TRBD2 (6 bases). Germline V gene lookup returns CDR1 SGHVS and CDR2 FNYEAQ. The CDR3 has 16 amino acids. The germline V and J ends were trimmed by 5 bases and 6 bases, with 19 bases remaining between them. In DNA form, the CDR3 reads TGTGCCAGCAGCCTCTTCCAGGGTGCGGGGTCCGGGGAGCTGTTTTTT. Translated: CASSLFQGAGSGELFF.

The chain joins TRBV3-1 (or the pseudogene TRBV3-2) to TRBJ2-1; 7 bases agree with TRBD2. Germline values: CDR1 LGHDT, CDR2 YNNKEL (reference sequence). The ends lost 4 bases at V and 6 bases at J; junction bases unmatched: 6. This CDR3 has 14 residues. CDR3 region: CASSPGGLINEQFF. The CDR3 nucleotides read TGTGCCAGCAGCCCGGGGGGATTAATCAATGAGCAGTTCTTC.

V is TRBV3-1 (or the pseudogene TRBV3-2) and J is TRBJ2-3; no clear D. The CDR3 is 13 residues long. V lost 1 base to trimming and J lost 5 bases, with 7 bases between them. From germline, CDR1 is LGHDT and CDR2 YNNKEL (reference sequence). In DNA form, the CDR3 reads TGTGCCAGCAGCCAAGGAGAACTAGATACGCAGTATTTT. Its translation: CASSQGELDTQYF.

The chain links TRBV18 to TRBJ2-5; 7 nucleotides align to TRBD1. CDR1 and CDR2 (germline): KGHSH, LQKENI. Trimming at V came to 2 bases and at J to 4 bases, leaving 1 base not matched to a gene. CDR3 length equals 13 residues. In nucleotides, the CDR3 is TGTGCCAGCTCACCAACAGGGGTAGAGACCCAGTACTTC. Translation: CASSPTGVETQYF.

V is TRBV6-1 and J is TRBJ2-2; 10 bases fit TRBD2. Germline CDR1 reads MNHNS; CDR2 reads SASEGT. The trim removed 2 bases at V and 6 bases at J, leaving 3 bases unmatched. This CDR3 has 15 residues. The CDR3 nucleotides are TGTGCCAGCAGTGAAATAGCGGGGGGCCCCGGGGAGCTGTTTTTT. Its translation is CASSEIAGGPGELFF.

This clone was seen a handful of times. This sequence joins TRBV29-1 and TRBJ1-2; D may be TRBD1 (5 bases). The germline gives CDR1 SQVTM, CDR2 ANQGSEA. V lost 4 bases and J lost 8, with 23 bases in between. The CDR3 loop spans 15 amino acids. The CDR3 nucleotides are TGCAGCGTTGTTCTTTATTATATGGGGGGAAGAGGCTACACCTTC. It translates to CSVVLYYMGGRGYTF. The whole variable domain, remainder taken from reference TRBV29-1 and TRBJ1-2, is SAVISQKPSRDICQRGTSLTIQCQVDSQVTMMFWYRQQPGQSLTLIATANQGSEATYESGFVIDKFPISRPNLTFSTLTVSNMSPEDSSIYLCSVVLYYMGGRGYTFGSGTRLTVV.

The chain combines TRBV2 with TRBJ1-1, with 7 nucleotides matching TRBD1. This CDR3 has 13 residues. Germline-derived CDR1 and CDR2 are SNHLY and FYNNEI. J gave up 0 bases and V 6 bases, and 1 base lay outside the gene matches. DNA of the CDR3: TGTGCCAGCAGGGGACAGATGAACACTGAAGCTTTCTTT. Protein sequence: CASRGQMNTEAFF.

CDR3 loop: CASSVGGINTEAFF. The CDR3 nucleotides read TGTGCCAGCAGCGTAGGTGGGATTAACACTGAAGCTTTCTTT. The chain employs TRBV9 and TRBJ1-1; D remains unclear. The CDR3 is made up of 14 amino acids. V lost 0 bases and J 2 bases, leaving 8 bases between the germline ends. Looked up from germline, CDR1 is SGDLS and CDR2 is YYNGEE. Based on the CDR3 plus reference TRBV9 and TRBJ1-1, the full variable domain is DSGVTQTPKHLITATGQRVTLRCSPRSGDLSVYWYQQSLDQGLQFLIQYYNGEERAKGNILERFSAQQFPDLHSELNLSSLELGDSALYFCASSVGGINTEAFFGQGTRLTVV.

The chain has TRBV9 and TRBJ1-3, with 7 bases lining up with TRBD1. This CDR3 region has 16 residues. CDR1 is SGDLS and CDR2 is YYNGEE in the germline V gene. V lost 4 bases, J lost 1 base, and 8 bases stayed unmatched. The DNA of the CDR3 is TGTGCCAGCAGCCTAGCCGGGACAGCTTCTGGAAACACCATATATTTT. Its translation is CASSLAGTASGNTIYF.

This clone was seen just once. The chain is built from TRBV24-1 and TRBJ1-4; tentative D call: TRBD1 (5 bases). This CDR3 contains 15 residues. V was clipped by 3 bases and J by 2 bases, with 9 bases between them. The germline gives CDR1 KGHDR, CDR2 SFDVKD. The CDR3, as DNA: TGTGCCACCAGTGATCCAGGGATGACTAATGAAAAACTGTTTTTT. Translated: CATSDPGMTNEKLFF.

The V and J genes are TRBV5-1 and TRBJ2-5, with TRBD1 as a possible D gene (6 bases). CDR3 length equals 14 residues. Trimming cost V 3 bases and J 2 bases, with 11 bases left between them. In germline, CDR1 is SGHRS, CDR2 YFSETQ. CDR3 residues: CASSSGQPQETQYF. In DNA, the CDR3 is TGCGCCAGCAGCTCCGGACAGCCACAAGAGACCCAGTACTTC. Using reference TRBV5-1 and TRBJ2-5 for the parts outside the CDR3, the full variable domain is KAGVTQTPRYLIKTRGQQVTLSCSPISGHRSVSWYQQTPGQGLQFLFEYFSETQRNKGNFPGRFSGRQFSNSRSEMNVSTLELGDSALYLCASSSGQPQETQYFGPGTRLLVL.

V is TRBV7-3 and J is TRBJ2-1, with a weak D call TRBD2 (6 bases). This CDR3 has 12 residues. CDR1 and CDR2 (germline): SGHTA, FQGTGA. With 4 bases removed from V and 9 bases from J, the gap between germline ends came to 10 bases. CDR3 nucleotides: TGTGCCAGCAGCTCGACCGGGGGTGAGCAGTTCTTC. As protein: CASSSTGGEQFF.

This sequence joins TRBV18 and TRBJ1-4, with D perhaps TRBD1 (6 bases). CDR1 is KGHSH and CDR2 is LQKENI in the germline V gene. The ends were cut back, 6 bases at V and 3 bases at J, with 14 bases in the middle. This CDR3 has 15 amino acids. CDR3 in DNA: TGTGCCAGCTCGCCAGACGGGGGGCCTAATGAAAAACTGTTTTTT. This sequence encodes CASSPDGGPNEKLFF.

The gene calls are TRBV2 and TRBJ2-1; 13 nucleotides match TRBD2. Germline loops: CDR1 SNHLY, CDR2 FYNNEI. V shed 5 bases, J shed 5 bases, and the junction held 3 bases outside the gene matches. The CDR3 length is 15 residues. This CDR3 reads CASSLGLAGNNEQFF. The CDR3 bases are TGTGCCAGCAGTCTGGGACTAGCGGGAAACAATGAGCAGTTCTTC.

The chain couples TRBV24-1 to TRBJ2-7, with D uncertain. V shed 7 bases and J shed 3 bases, with 12 bases lying between them. Germline V lookup: CDR1 KGHDR, CDR2 SFDVKD. CDR3 length: 13 residues. CDR3 sequence: CATSPPVGYEQYF. The CDR3 bases are TGTGCCACCAGCCCCCCAGTGGGCTACGAGCAGTACTTC.

The DNA for the CDR3 is TGTGCCAGCAGCTTGAAGCTAGATACGCAGTATTTT. It encodes CASSLKLDTQYF. The chain carries TRBV5-4 and TRBJ2-3, with D uncertain. CDR3 length: 12 amino acids. Germline loops: CDR1 SGHNT, CDR2 YYREEE (reference sequence). Trimming left V 1 base short and J 5 bases short, with 5 bases between.

The rearrangement uses TRBV6-5 and TRBJ1-2; no clear D gene. Per the germline V gene, CDR1 is MNHEY and CDR2 is SVGAGI. V was clipped by 6 bases and J by 8 bases, with 7 bases between them. This CDR3 contains 10 residues. The DNA for the CDR3 is TGTGCCAGCAGCGCGGCAGGCTACACCTTC. Residues: CASSAAGYTF.

The chain is built from TRBV5-5 and TRBJ2-5; a weak D match, TRBD1 (6 bases). From germline, CDR1 is SGHKS and CDR2 YYEKEE (reference sequence). The V end was cut by 0 bases, the J end by 5 bases, with 14 bases between. CDR3 length: 15 residues. CDR3 DNA: TGTGCCAGCAGCTTGGGGCCTACAGGGTTGGAGACCCAGTACTTC. It yields the protein CASSLGPTGLETQYF.

This chain joins TRBV12-3 or TRBV12-4 and TRBJ1-3; TRBD1 agrees at 8 bases. This CDR3 spans 13 amino acids. With 6 bases clipped from V and 7 bases from J, the junction kept 5 bases outside the gene matches. Written as DNA, the CDR3 is TGTGCCAGCAGCATACAGGGGGGGAACACCATATATTTT. This encodes CASSIQGGNTIYF.

V is TRBV7-2 and J is TRBJ1-3; the D is unclear. Germline V gene data show CDR1 as SGHTA and CDR2 as FQGNSA. The length of the CDR3 is 14 residues. V was cut by 1 base and J by 4 bases, with 8 bases left in between. CDR3 nucleotide sequence: TGTGCCAGCAGCTTAGAGTGGGTGGGAAACACCATATATTTT. It translates to CASSLEWVGNTIYF. Drawing the rest from reference TRBV7-2 and TRBJ1-3, the complete variable domain is GAGVSQSPSNKVTEKGKDVELRCDPISGHTALYWYRQSLGQGLEFLIYFQGNSAPDKSGLPSDRFSAERTGGSVSTLTIQRTQQEDSAVYLCASSLEWVGNTIYFGEGSWLTVV.